In its sample, the clone carrying this T cell receptor beta chain was seen a few times. This entry belongs to a study of beta chain features in type 1 diabetes. Study-level background: What patients shared with healthy donors was a similar profile of age, gender and cell yields.

V lost 3 bases, J lost 0 bases, and 9 bases lay in between. CDR3 length: 14 amino acids. Germline loops: CDR1 KGHSH, CDR2 LQKENI. As every portion of the isolated RNA was reverse transcribed, the sequencing read expressed TCRB transcripts. Sequencing used immunoSEQ multiplex PCR; TCRdb keeps in-frame clones, though not all of them. The table includes 450,000 to 600,000 clones, about 32% detected once. The sequenced sample consisted of naive CD4+ T cells from blood. This chain uses TRBV18 with TRBJ2-7, with D possibly being TRBD2 (6 bases). This receptor was taken from a man aged 18 to 29 in good health. Written as DNA, the CDR3 is TGTGCCAGCTCACCGAAGGAGGGCTCCTACGAGCAGTACTTC. Its protein product is CASSPKEGSYEQYF.